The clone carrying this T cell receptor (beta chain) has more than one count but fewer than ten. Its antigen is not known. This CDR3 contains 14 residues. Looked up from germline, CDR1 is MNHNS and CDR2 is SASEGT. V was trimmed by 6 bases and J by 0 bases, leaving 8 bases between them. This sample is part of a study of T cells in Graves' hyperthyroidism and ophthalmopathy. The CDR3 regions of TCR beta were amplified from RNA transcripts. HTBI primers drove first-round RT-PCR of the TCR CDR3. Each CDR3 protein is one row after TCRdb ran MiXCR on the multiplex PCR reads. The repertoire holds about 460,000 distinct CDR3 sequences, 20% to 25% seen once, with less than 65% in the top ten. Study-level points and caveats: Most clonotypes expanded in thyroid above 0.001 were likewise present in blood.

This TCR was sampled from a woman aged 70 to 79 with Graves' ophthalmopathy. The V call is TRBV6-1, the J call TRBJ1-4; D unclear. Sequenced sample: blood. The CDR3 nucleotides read TGTGCCAGCAGCGGGGTTGCAACTAATGAAAAACTGTTTTTT. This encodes CASSGVATNEKLFF.